The 6 T cell receptor beta chains reported below all come from one sample, sequenced in a study of vaccination effects on CD4 cells after COVID-19. CD4+ T cells were isolated after around ten days of culture. As their vaccination, participants received two doses of either BNT162b2 or mRNA-1273. Clones were sequenced by immunoSEQ multiplex PCR, and TCRdb holds only the in-frame ones, with some missing. The sample has approximately 74,000 clones; roughly four fifths are singletons. For these TCRs, the target antigens are not known. Sequenced here: CD4+ T cells from PBMCs cultured without peptide, sampled after COVID-19 vaccination. The receptors derive from a human donor who received a COVID-19 vaccine.

V gene TRBV6-5 combines with J gene TRBJ2-7, with 7 bases fitting TRBD1. The junction had 11 bases not matched to a gene; V was cut back by 8 bases and J by 4 bases. The length of the CDR3 is 14 residues. The germline V gene encodes CDR1 MNHEY and CDR2 SVGAGI. The CDR3 DNA reads as TGTGCCAGCGCGAGGGGGCTCCAGGGGTACGAGCAGTACGTC. Amino acid sequence: CASARGLQGYEQYV.

The chain employs TRBV6-6 and TRBJ2-7, with D perhaps TRBD2 (6 bases). CDR3 length equals 16 residues. The germline V gene encodes CDR1 MNHNY and CDR2 SVGAGI (reference sequence). Trimming removed 0 bases from V and 6 bases from J, with 18 bases in between. This chain's CDR3 is CASSYSKGGTASEQYV. CDR3 nucleotides: TGTGCCAGCAGTTACTCGAAAGGCGGGACCGCCTCCGAGCAGTACGTC.

This chain uses TRBV27 with TRBJ1-2; possible D gene TRBD1, 5 bases. The germline CDR1 and CDR2 sequences are MNHEY and SMNVEV (reference sequence). This CDR3 has 15 amino acids. Trimming stripped 3 bases from V and 0 bases from J, with 11 bases between. Written as DNA, the CDR3 is TGTGCCAGCAGTTTGGGGGGGGTCACTAACTATGGCTACACCTTC. Its translation: CASSLGGVTNYGYTF.

V and J are TRBV24-1 and TRBJ2-3, with a weak D call TRBD1 (6 bases). Germline V gene sequence: CDR1 KGHDR, CDR2 SFDVKD. Trimming stripped 3 bases from V and 11 bases from J, with 11 bases between. This CDR3 spans 12 amino acids. CDR3 amino acids: CATSDGGQWQYF. The CDR3 DNA is TGTGCCACCAGTGATGGGGGACAATGGCAGTATTTT.

V and J are TRBV6-2 or TRBV6-3 and TRBJ2-3; D possibly corresponds to TRBD1 (6 bases). Trimming removed 4 bases at V and 5 bases at J, with 13 bases between. CDR1 MNHEY and CDR2 SVGEGT come from the germline V gene. The CDR3 loop spans 14 amino acids. CDR3 in amino acids: CASSLGAAVDTQYF. The CDR3 DNA reads as TGTGCCAGCAGTTTGGGGGCTGCCGTAGATACGCAGTATTTT.

This sequence joins TRBV24-1 and TRBJ2-5; D gene ambiguous. CDR1 is KGHDR, CDR2 SFDVKD, per germline. There are 12 residues in the CDR3. V was cut by 1 base and J by 3 bases, with 2 bases left in between. CDR3 sequence (DNA): TGTGCCACCAGTGATTTTGAAGAGACCCAGTACTTC. Translation gives CATSDFEETQYF.